Listed below are T cell receptor beta chains from one sample, sequenced in a study of blood T cells in healthy people across ages. TCRdb processed the 5' RACE reads anew with MiXCR; each CDR3 protein has one entry. The repertoire holds fewer than 1,200,000 distinct CDR3 sequences, with under 30% as singletons. Separately, the same data were catalogued under a study of T cells of mothers and their children.

Input material: blood. All receptors derive from a girl aged 2-9 years in good health. The CDR3 runs from the conserved cysteine through the conserved F or W.

CDR3 protein: CASSPGGYIQYF; J gene: TRBJ2-4; V gene: TRBV11-2
CDR3 protein: CASSQGGASDTQYF; J gene: TRBJ2-3; V gene: TRBV3-1
CDR3 protein: CASSYTGAEQFF; J gene: TRBJ2-1; V gene: TRBV6-6
CDR3 protein: CASSLPVPQPQHF; J gene: TRBJ1-5; V gene: TRBV28
CDR3 protein: CATSRYGPSAEDTQYF; J gene: TRBJ2-3; V gene: TRBV15
CDR3 protein: CASSRDREPYEQYF; J gene: TRBJ2-7; V gene: TRBV11-2
CDR3 protein: CASSYTGPEGNNEQFF; J gene: TRBJ2-1; V gene: TRBV6-6
CDR3 protein: CASSWSGGDTQYF; J gene: TRBJ2-3; V gene: TRBV7-9
CDR3 protein: CSVDGNNYGYTF; J gene: TRBJ1-2; V gene: TRBV29-1
CDR3 protein: CASGRAEDRAGRDGYTF; J gene: TRBJ1-2; V gene: TRBV12-3/TRBV12-4
CDR3 protein: CAGTSRAPGPNEKLFF; J gene: TRBJ1-4; V gene: TRBV7-9
CDR3 protein: CASTSGSGVYEQYF; J gene: TRBJ2-7; V gene: TRBV7-9
CDR3 protein: CSVRSSGETQETQYF; J gene: TRBJ2-5; V gene: TRBV29-1
CDR3 protein: CASGFSELFF; J gene: TRBJ1-4; V gene: TRBV2
CDR3 protein: CSVEAVRSGANVLTF; J gene: TRBJ2-6; V gene: TRBV29-1
CDR3 protein: CASSLVLVFGGGTDTQYF; J gene: TRBJ2-3; V gene: TRBV7-9
CDR3 protein: CASSPDRPLKRETQYF; J gene: TRBJ2-5; V gene: TRBV7-8
CDR3 protein: CATDGDGTTDTQYF; J gene: TRBJ2-3; V gene: TRBV12-3/TRBV12-4
CDR3 protein: CASGLYDNEQFF; J gene: TRBJ2-1; V gene: TRBV12-5
CDR3 protein: CSARRVGEIRSYTF; J gene: TRBJ1-2; V gene: TRBV20-1
CDR3 protein: CASSSWGEVNTEAFF; J gene: TRBJ1-1; V gene: TRBV11-2
CDR3 protein: CASSSGQGSNEQFF; J gene: TRBJ2-1; V gene: TRBV7-9
CDR3 protein: CASSFSRAIETQYF; J gene: TRBJ2-5; V gene: TRBV5-1
CDR3 protein: CSATPGQGFNEQFF; J gene: TRBJ2-1; V gene: TRBV20-1
CDR3 protein: CASSDSSGRDTQYF; J gene: TRBJ2-3; V gene: TRBV6-4
CDR3 protein: CASSQGTVYGYTF; J gene: TRBJ1-2; V gene: TRBV3-1